This T cell receptor beta chain was identified in a study of T-cell memory formation after mild COVID-19. About the study: There were largely donor-specific TCR clusters.

Study conclusions and caveats: A second wave expanding day 15 to 37 was CD4+-biased; contracting clones were balanced. A second wave of clones peaked on day 37, and their SARS-CoV-2 specificity went unconfirmed. Several responding clones turned up in pre-infection memory, indicating that cross-reactive memory may have taken part.

Regarding this clonotype: Its matching antigen is unknown.

CDR1 SGHDT and CDR2 YYEEEE come from the germline V gene. The CDR3 covers 15 residues. V was pared by 2 bases and J by 4 bases, with 15 bases between. A single record per CDR3 protein comes from TCRdb applying MiXCR to the 5' RACE reads. The data contain roughly 200,000 distinct CDR3 sequences, about a sixth of them seen just once; the ten biggest clones take up 2.4%. The rearrangement joins TRBV5-6 to TRBJ1-2; a weak D match, TRBD1 (5 bases). Sequences were obtained from PBMCs or a T cell subset sorted from them (not recorded which). This TCR was sampled from an adult woman who had mild COVID-19 (a few samples of this study predate the infection). Cell type and time point are not known. CDR3 coding DNA: TGTGCCAGCAGCTTCGGGGCCAAGGGGAGCTATGGCTACACCTTC. Protein: CASSFGAKGSYGYTF.